This entry lists 23 T cell receptor beta chains sequenced from one sample in a study of blood T cell repertoires in COVID-19. Using immunoSEQ multiplex PCR, the repertoire was profiled, and TCRdb retains in-frame clones only, with some absent. The sample includes about 170,000 clones, around 82% of them seen just once. Sequenced: peripheral blood. All receptors come from a man aged 65-85 years with active or convalescent COVID-19.

The J gene is TRBJ2-7, the V gene TRBV7-9, with D maybe TRBD1 (6 bases). The CDR3 contains 14 residues. The germline V gene encodes CDR1 SEHNR and CDR2 FQNEAQ (reference sequence). Deletions cut 5 bases from V and 2 bases from J, with 13 bases between. The DNA of the CDR3 is TGTGCCAGCAGCCAAACAGGGAGTCCCTACGAGCAGTACTTC. Its translation is CASSQTGSPYEQYF.

The chain uses TRBV7-2 and TRBJ2-1; 12 nucleotides agree with TRBD2. In germline, CDR1 is SGHTA, CDR2 FQGNSA. The CDR3 is 18 amino acids. J was trimmed by 7 bases and V by 2 bases; bases with no gene match: 12. CDR3 coding DNA: TGTGCCAGCAGCTTATTTAGATCTAGCGGGGGGGGAAGGAATGAGCAGTTCTTC. It is translated as CASSLFRSSGGGRNEQFF.

The rearrangement links TRBV11-2 to TRBJ2-5; D call uncertain. The ends were cut back, 3 bases at V and 5 bases at J, with 16 bases in the middle. The CDR3 has 15 amino acids. Germline-derived CDR1 and CDR2 are SGHAT and FQNNGV. The CDR3 bases are TGTGCCAGCAGCTTTAGAGGTCGGCCTTGGGAGACCCAGTACTTC. It encodes CASSFRGRPWETQYF.

V and J are TRBV18 and TRBJ2-2; 9 bases agree with TRBD1. V lost 5 bases, J lost 6 bases, and 10 bases stayed unmatched. The CDR3 loop spans 16 amino acids. Germline assignment: CDR1 KGHSH and CDR2 LQKENI. CDR3 DNA sequence: TGTGCCAGCTCATCCTCCGGGACAGGGCCCCCCGGGGAGCTGTTTTTT. Protein product: CASSSSGTGPPGELFF.

The chain recombines TRBV9 with TRBJ1-2; 7 positions agree with TRBD1. Germline V CDR1 and CDR2: SGDLS, YYNGEE. The J segment lost 8 bases and the V segment lost 3 bases, leaving 10 bases of the junction unmatched. This CDR3 region has 14 residues. This CDR3 reads CASSDTTGVWGYTF. DNA of the CDR3: TGTGCCAGCAGCGATACTACAGGGGTATGGGGCTACACCTTC.

V and J are TRBV19 and TRBJ1-4; 7 nucleotides align to TRBD1. J gave up 0 bases and V 6 bases, and 4 bases lay outside the gene matches. Germline assignment: CDR1 LNHDA and CDR2 SQIVND (reference sequence). This CDR3 region has 15 residues. The CDR3 spells CASSLGGATNEKLFF. The DNA of the CDR3 is TGTGCCAGTAGCCTAGGGGGCGCAACTAATGAAAAACTGTTTTTT.

The chain employs TRBV4-3 and TRBJ1-6, with 7 positions matching TRBD1. The CDR3 length is 17 residues. Germline V CDR1 and CDR2: LGHNA, YSLEER. V was clipped by 1 base and J by 7 bases; unmatched bases: 10. CDR3 sequence reads: CASSQVKGARMNSPLHF. The CDR3 DNA follows: TGCGCCAGCAGCCAAGTTAAGGGGGCGAGGATGAATTCACCCCTCCACTTT.

The chain couples TRBV3-1 (or the pseudogene TRBV3-2) to TRBJ2-3, with D tentatively TRBD2 (6 bases). The CDR3 totals 16 residues. Deletions cut 1 base from V and 0 bases from J, with 11 bases between. Germline loops: CDR1 LGHDT, CDR2 YNNKEL (reference sequence). The CDR3 coding sequence is TGTGCCAGCAGCCAAGGGTTGGGACTGAGCACAGATACGCAGTATTTT. This translates into CASSQGLGLSTDTQYF.

This chain joins TRBV27 and TRBJ2-7; TRBD1 agrees at 11 bases. The V gene's germline CDR1 is MNHEY and CDR2 SMNVEV (reference sequence). CDR3 length equals 15 residues. V shed 5 bases and J 3 bases; nucleotides not matched to a gene: 6. The CDR3, as DNA: TGTGCCAGCAGTCCACGGGGGACAGGGGGCTACGAGCAGTACTTC. Translating gives CASSPRGTGGYEQYF.

This sequence joins TRBV7-2 and TRBJ1-2; TRBD1 aligns across 9 bases. V was clipped by 6 bases and J by 7 bases; unmatched bases: 9. Germline V gives CDR1 SGHTA, CDR2 FQGNSA. CDR3 length equals 14 residues. For the CDR3, the DNA is TGTGCCAGCAGGCTCGTAGGACAGGGGAGTGGCTACACCTTC. It codes for CASRLVGQGSGYTF.

J is TRBJ1-4 and V is TRBV7-6, with D uncertain. The V gene lost 1 base and the J gene lost 8 bases, with 11 bases spanning the gap. The CDR3 loop spans 14 amino acids. The V gene's germline CDR1 is SGHVS and CDR2 FNYEAQ. The DNA of the CDR3 is TGTGCCAGCAGCTTAGGGGCTTTCTACGAAAAACTGTTTTTT. Protein product: CASSLGAFYEKLFF.

The chain links TRBV7-2 to TRBJ1-1; possibly TRBD1 for D (6 bases). The CDR3 spans 15 residues. CDR1 is SGHTA, CDR2 FQGNSA, per germline. V was clipped by 5 bases and J by 0 bases, with 13 bases between them. The CDR3: CASSPRGRVNTEAFF. As DNA, the CDR3 is TGTGCCAGCAGCCCCAGGGGTAGGGTGAACACTGAAGCTTTCTTT.

The chain employs TRBV27 and TRBJ2-7; tentatively, D is TRBD2 (7 bases). V lost 5 bases to trimming and J lost 5 bases, with 16 bases between them. This CDR3 is built from 14 residues. Germline loops: CDR1 MNHEY, CDR2 SMNVEV (reference sequence). This CDR3 reads CASSGGAFTDEQYF. For the CDR3, the DNA is TGTGCCAGCAGTGGGGGGGCCTTCACCGACGAGCAGTACTTC.

The chain employs TRBV3-1 (or the pseudogene TRBV3-2) and TRBJ2-2; TRBD2 might be the D (6 bases). This CDR3 is 14 amino acids long. CDR1 and CDR2 from the germline V gene are LGHDT and YNNKEL (reference sequence). Deletions cut 0 bases from V and 4 bases from J, with 6 bases between. The CDR3 reads CASSQEGGTGELFF. The CDR3 DNA follows: TGTGCCAGCAGCCAAGAGGGGGGCACCGGGGAGCTGTTTTTT.

The chain is built from TRBV29-1 and TRBJ1-3; D gene uncertain. Per germline, CDR1 SQVTM and CDR2 ANQGSEA. This CDR3 comprises 13 residues. Deletions cut 5 bases from V and 3 bases from J, with 11 bases between. CDR3 sequence: CSVLAENGNTIYF. The DNA for the CDR3 is TGCAGCGTTTTAGCGGAAAATGGAAACACCATATATTTT.

The J gene is TRBJ1-4, the V gene TRBV10-3; 7 nucleotides agree with TRBD1. The trim removed 9 bases at V and 0 bases at J, leaving 4 bases unmatched. Germline-derived CDR1 and CDR2 are ENHRY and SYGVKD. The CDR3 consists of 14 residues. The CDR3 protein is CAIAGGATNEKLFF. Here the CDR3 DNA reads TGTGCCATTGCAGGGGGAGCAACTAATGAAAAACTGTTTTTT.

The chain links TRBV10-2 to TRBJ1-2; 9 bases fit TRBD1. CDR3 size: 13 residues. J gave up 8 bases and V 7 bases, and 8 bases lay outside the gene matches. The V gene's germline CDR1 is WSHSY and CDR2 SAAADI. Written as DNA, the CDR3 is TGCGCCAGCACCAAGGGACAGGGCGACGGCTACACCTTC. Protein product: CASTKGQGDGYTF.

V gene TRBV5-4 combines with J gene TRBJ1-3, with unresolved D. V lost 3 bases, J lost 0 bases, and 13 bases lay in between. The CDR3 length is 16 residues. From germline, CDR1 is SGHNT and CDR2 YYREEE (reference sequence). The DNA of the CDR3 is TGTGCCAGCAGCTCGGGTGCTCCAGCCTCTGGAAACACCATATATTTT. Protein product: CASSSGAPASGNTIYF.

This chain connects TRBV20-1 to TRBJ1-2; D ambiguous. Looked up from germline, CDR1 is DFQATT and CDR2 is SNEGSKA (reference sequence). The length of the CDR3 is 14 residues. The V end lost 3 bases, the J end lost 0 bases, and 11 bases lay between the germline ends. CDR3 DNA sequence: TGCAGTGCTAGTTGGGCCGTCTCTAACTATGGCTACACCTTC. Translation: CSASWAVSNYGYTF.

The chain employs TRBV13 and TRBJ2-1, with 9 nucleotides matching TRBD1. V shed 0 bases and J 4 bases; nucleotides not matched to a gene: 4. The CDR3 is made up of 16 amino acids. Germline assignment: CDR1 PRHDT and CDR2 FYEKMQ (reference sequence). CDR3 sequence reads: CASSLGTGQGYNEQFF. CDR3 DNA sequence: TGTGCCAGCAGCTTAGGGACGGGACAGGGATACAATGAGCAGTTCTTC.

V gene TRBV29-1 combines with J gene TRBJ2-3, with a possible D match to TRBD2 (5 bases). The V end lost 1 base, the J end lost 1 base, and 12 bases lay between the germline ends. This CDR3 comprises 15 residues. The germline V gene has CDR1 SQVTM and CDR2 ANQGSEA. This chain's CDR3 is CSVEGLPSGTDTQYF. The CDR3 coding sequence is TGCAGCGTTGAAGGACTACCTTCTGGCACAGATACGCAGTATTTT.

The chain joins TRBV2 to TRBJ2-7, with D possibly matching TRBD2 (5 bases). From germline, CDR1 is SNHLY and CDR2 FYNNEI. V was shortened by 8 bases and J by 2 bases, with 28 bases between the two germline ends. CDR3 length equals 18 residues. CDR3 protein: CASLETGSHTLQPYEQYF. The CDR3 DNA is TGTGCCAGCCTTGAGACGGGGTCCCACACCTTACAACCCTACGAGCAGTACTTC.

The chain carries TRBV30 and TRBJ2-1, with 8 bases that match TRBD1. This CDR3 has 11 residues. The germline V gene has CDR1 GTSNPN and CDR2 SVGIG (reference sequence). V lost 3 bases, J lost 15 bases, and 7 bases stayed unmatched. CDR3 amino acids: CAWSAGQAPFF. CDR3 sequence (DNA): TGTGCCTGGAGCGCGGGACAGGCCCCGTTCTTC.